These 30 T cell receptor beta chains were all obtained from the same sample, sequenced in a study of cytomegalovirus exposure and HLA in healthy donors. The PCR had 60 Vbeta and 13 Jbeta primers. Here immunoSEQ multiplex PCR was the method, and the copy in TCRdb shows in-frame clones only, minus some. Altogether roughly 150,000 clones are present, 73% being singletons, with the ten largest covering around 1.6%. Sequencing input: PBMCs. Every receptor here comes from a woman in her late teens or twenties in good health and CMV-seronegative.

The J gene is TRBJ1-2, the V gene TRBV2; D remains unclear. Germline-derived CDR1 and CDR2 are SNHLY and FYNNEI. CDR3 length: 12 amino acids. V was pared by 5 bases and J by 4 bases, with 8 bases between. CDR3 in DNA: TGTGCCAGCAGTCTTACATCCTATGGCTACACCTTC. It specifies CASSLTSYGYTF.

V usage is TRBV19 and J usage is TRBJ1-3, with D tentatively TRBD1 (5 bases). The CDR3 has 15 amino acids. V was trimmed by 6 bases and J by 3 bases, leaving 15 bases between them. Germline-derived CDR1 and CDR2 are LNHDA and SQIVND (reference sequence). The CDR3 spells CASSEYGTFGNTIYF. CDR3 nucleotide sequence: TGTGCCAGTAGCGAATACGGGACTTTTGGAAACACCATATATTTT.

The rearrangement joins TRBV5-4 to TRBJ1-2; tentative D call: TRBD1 (6 bases). V was clipped by 4 bases and J by 8 bases, with 12 bases between them. Germline V lookup: CDR1 SGHNT, CDR2 YYREEE (reference sequence). The CDR3 totals 12 residues. The CDR3 loop reads CASSPQGWGYTF. In nucleotides, the CDR3 is TGTGCCAGCAGCCCTCAGGGGTGGGGCTACACCTTC.

This clone was seen only a few times. This sequence joins TRBV28 and TRBJ2-7; 7 nucleotides match TRBD1. J gave up 1 base and V 4 bases, and 10 bases lay outside the gene matches. The germline gives CDR1 MDHEN, CDR2 SYDVKM. This CDR3 is built from 16 residues. This CDR3 is CASSSSDRRKSYEQYF. The DNA for the CDR3 is TGTGCCAGCAGTTCGTCGGACAGGAGGAAATCCTACGAGCAGTACTTC. Together with reference TRBV28 and TRBJ2-7, the CDR3 gives the full variable domain: DVKVTQSSRYLVKRTGEKVFLECVQDMDHENMFWYRQDPGLGLRLIYFSYDVKMKEKGDIPEGYSVSREKKERFSLILESASTNQTSMYLCASSSSDRRKSYEQYFGPGTRLTVT.

This clone was detected only a few times. This chain uses TRBV27 with TRBJ1-1; the D gene is possibly TRBD1 (5 bases). The germline V and J ends were trimmed by 2 bases and 8 bases, with 12 bases remaining between them. CDR3 length equals 13 residues. CDR1 MNHEY and CDR2 SMNVEV come from the germline V gene (reference sequence). The CDR3 bases are TGTGCCAGCAGTTTAAGGGAGGGGTTAGAAGCTTTCTTT. This encodes CASSLREGLEAFF.

This chain connects TRBV5-1 to TRBJ2-5, with 14 nucleotides matching TRBD2. V was pared by 3 bases and J by 4 bases, with 2 bases of the junction left unmatched. CDR1 and CDR2 from the germline V gene are SGHRS and YFSETQ. This CDR3 region has 15 residues. The CDR3 loop is CASSSGLAGGETQYF. The CDR3, as DNA: TGCGCCAGCAGCTCAGGACTAGCGGGAGGAGAGACCCAGTACTTC.

This clone turned up a few times. V usage is TRBV6-6 and J usage is TRBJ1-1; D ambiguous. Germline CDR1 is MNHNY and CDR2 is SVGAGI (reference sequence). The CDR3 length is 14 residues. With 5 bases removed from V and 0 bases from J, the gap between germline ends came to 10 bases. CDR3 DNA sequence: TGTGCCAGCAGTCCTCCCCTCCTGAACACTGAAGCTTTCTTT. Protein product: CASSPPLLNTEAFF.

The CDR3 nucleotides are TGTGCCAGCAGCTTAACCGGGACTAGCGGGAGGGACATTCAGTACTTC. Translated: CASSLTGTSGRDIQYF. The gene calls are TRBV6-6 and TRBJ2-4; TRBD2 aligns across 16 bases. Trimming at V came to 6 bases and at J to 8 bases, leaving 7 bases not matched to a gene. Per germline, CDR1 MNHNY and CDR2 SVGAGI (reference sequence). The CDR3 length is 16 residues.

This rearrangement joins TRBV28 to TRBJ1-6, with 8 bases lining up with TRBD1. CDR1 and CDR2 from the germline V gene are MDHEN and SYDVKM. There are 18 residues in the CDR3. The V segment lost 6 bases and the J segment 5 bases; nucleotides outside the gene matches: 15. CDR3 nucleotides: TGTGCCAGCAGCGCCTTAGGGAGGACAGGGTCAAATAATTCACCCCTCCACTTT. This codes for CASSALGRTGSNNSPLHF.

About this clone itself: The sample contains more than one DNA sequence encoding this CDR3. This chain joins TRBV9 and TRBJ2-7; weak D call: TRBD2 (7 bases). CDR1 SGDLS and CDR2 YYNGEE come from the germline V gene. The CDR3 is made up of 15 amino acids. V shed 2 bases and J shed 7 bases, with 19 bases lying between them. CDR3 region: CASSVGGGQSYEQYV. In DNA, the CDR3 is TGTGCCAGCAGCGTGGGGGGGGGACAAAGCTATGAGCAGTACGTC.

The CDR3 sequence: CASSLWRGRLSNQPQHF. The CDR3 coding sequence is TGTGCCAGCAGCTTGTGGAGGGGTCGACTTAGCAATCAGCCCCAGCATTTT. V is TRBV7-9 and J is TRBJ1-5; perhaps TRBD1 as D (5 bases). The CDR3 is made up of 17 amino acids. Germline assignment: CDR1 SEHNR and CDR2 FQNEAQ (reference sequence). Trimming pared 3 bases from V and 0 bases from J, leaving 15 bases between. The full variable domain, rest sourced from reference TRBV7-9 and TRBJ1-5, is DTGVSQNPRHKITKRGQNVTFRCDPISEHNRLYWYRQTLGQGPEFLTYFQNEAQLEKSRLLSDRFSAERPKGSFSTLEIQRTEQGDSAMYLCASSLWRGRLSNQPQHFGDGTRLSIL.

This clone showed up just once. J is TRBJ1-4 and V is TRBV28, with 7 bases lining up with TRBD1. Trimming took 0 bases from V and 16 from J; bases not matched to a gene: 8. This CDR3 region has 13 residues. Germline lookup yields CDR1 MDHEN and CDR2 SYDVKM. DNA of the CDR3: TGTGCCAGCAGTTTATGGGGTCAGGGGGAATCGTTTTTT. It specifies CASSLWGQGESFF.

This clone showed up just a few times. Because the CDR3 is missing its conserved closing phenylalanine or tryptophan, this is likely a read error. The limits of the CDR3 on the DNA are not certain, so only TCRdb's listed CDR3 is given. CDR3 region: CASSPLRV. The chain uses TRBV18 and TRBJ1-1. Ends included, the CDR3 has 8 residues. Germline loops: CDR1 KGHSH, CDR2 LQKENI.

The chain recombines TRBV28 with TRBJ1-5; no reliable D call. CDR3 size: 11 residues. V was pared by 7 bases and J by 5 bases, with 6 bases between. Germline V gene sequence: CDR1 MDHEN, CDR2 SYDVKM. This CDR3 reads CASNLYQPQHF. The CDR3 DNA reads TGTGCCAGCAATCTTTATCAGCCCCAGCATTTT.

The chain has TRBV30 and TRBJ2-2, with 8 bases identical to TRBD1. Germline trimming cut 1 base from V and 5 bases from J; bases unmatched to any gene: 6. This CDR3 region has 15 residues. Germline V gene data show CDR1 as GTSNPN and CDR2 as SVGIG (reference sequence). The CDR3 reads CAWSALTGVTGELFF. The CDR3 nucleotides are TGTGCCTGGAGTGCTTTGACAGGGGTTACCGGGGAGCTGTTTTTT.

This clone has a single count. The CDR3 DNA follows: TGCGCCAGCAGCGTCACAGGGGTTAACGACGAGCAGTACTTC. Translation gives CASSVTGVNDEQYF. V is TRBV5-1 and J is TRBJ2-7, with 7 bases identical to TRBD1. Germline CDR1 SGHRS, CDR2 YFSETQ. V shed 4 bases, J shed 5 bases, and the junction held 9 bases outside the gene matches. The CDR3 extends over 14 amino acids.

J is TRBJ2-2 and V is TRBV7-9, with D unclear. The CDR3 runs 12 residues. Looked up from germline, CDR1 is SEHNR and CDR2 is FQNEAQ (reference sequence). V lost 6 bases, J lost 5 bases, and 7 bases lay in between. This CDR3 is CASSPFTGELFF. In DNA, the CDR3 is TGTGCCAGCAGTCCTTTTACCGGGGAGCTGTTTTTT.

This chain joins TRBV28 and TRBJ1-2; 10 nucleotides align to TRBD1. With 4 bases clipped from V and 4 bases from J, the junction kept 9 bases outside the gene matches. This CDR3 comprises 16 residues. In germline, CDR1 is MDHEN, CDR2 SYDVKM. The CDR3 bases are TGTGCCAGCAGTTGGACGGGACAGGGGAGTCGCTATGGCTACACCTTC. Its protein is CASSWTGQGSRYGYTF.

This chain connects TRBV6-1 to TRBJ1-6, with 10 positions matching TRBD1. This CDR3 has 14 amino acids. J gave up 4 bases and V 8 bases, and 2 bases lay outside the gene matches. CDR1 MNHNS and CDR2 SASEGT come from the germline V gene. For the CDR3, the DNA is TGTGCCAGCCAGGACAGGGGGTATAATTCACCCCTCCACTTT. Residues: CASQDRGYNSPLHF.

V gene TRBV10-3 combines with J gene TRBJ1-2; D is perhaps TRBD1 (5 bases). Trimming shortened V by 0 bases and J by 2 bases, and 7 bases separated the two germline ends. The germline gives CDR1 ENHRY, CDR2 SYGVKD. The CDR3 length is 14 residues. The CDR3 DNA follows: TGTGCCATCAGTGAGTCACGGGGGAACTATGGCTACACCTTC. Translation: CAISESRGNYGYTF.

This clone came up once. The chain joins TRBV6-1 to TRBJ2-1, with D hard to call. V lost 3 bases and J 2 bases, leaving 14 bases between the germline ends. This CDR3 contains 16 residues. Germline assignment: CDR1 MNHNS and CDR2 SASEGT. CDR3 sequence (DNA): TGTGCCAGCAGTGACCTTTCGACACCCACCTACAATGAGCAGTTCTTC. Its translation is CASSDLSTPTYNEQFF.

V usage is TRBV2 and J usage is TRBJ2-5; D might be TRBD2 (6 bases). Germline values: CDR1 SNHLY, CDR2 FYNNEI. The ends were cut back, 5 bases at V and 1 base at J, with 14 bases in the middle. This CDR3 is built from 15 residues. The DNA of the CDR3 is TGTGCCAGCAGTCCCACCCTAGCGCTCCAAGAGACCCAGTACTTC. Translating it yields CASSPTLALQETQYF.

This clone was counted only a few times. The chain recombines TRBV27 with TRBJ1-2; D is perhaps TRBD1 (5 bases). V gave up 6 bases and J gave up 5 bases, with 19 bases separating them. From germline, CDR1 is MNHEY and CDR2 SMNVEV (reference sequence). The CDR3 is 15 residues long. This chain's CDR3 is CASSPSTVNAYGYTF. Written as DNA, the CDR3 is TGTGCCAGCAGCCCCTCGACAGTTAACGCATATGGCTACACCTTC.

The chain joins TRBV5-1 to TRBJ2-1; 9 bases match TRBD1. The V segment lost 5 bases and the J segment 4 bases; nucleotides outside the gene matches: 10. The CDR3 consists of 16 residues. CDR1 is SGHRS and CDR2 is YFSETQ in the germline V gene. CDR3 sequence: CASRWTPGTGYNEQFF. The CDR3 bases are TGCGCCAGCAGATGGACACCCGGGACAGGGTACAATGAGCAGTTCTTC.

This chain joins TRBV2 and TRBJ2-3; 7 bases match TRBD1. Germline loops: CDR1 SNHLY, CDR2 FYNNEI. The CDR3 spans 12 residues. The J segment lost 5 bases and the V segment lost 5 bases, leaving 1 base of the junction unmatched. Written as DNA, the CDR3 is TGTGCCAGCAGTAGGGACAGAGATACGCAGTATTTT. Translation: CASSRDRDTQYF.

The rearrangement links TRBV7-2 to TRBJ1-6, with D possibly TRBD1 on 5 matching bases. This CDR3 region has 16 residues. The V gene's germline CDR1 is SGHTA and CDR2 FQGNSA. With 0 bases removed from V and 6 bases from J, the gap between germline ends came to 12 bases. The CDR3 nucleotides are TGTGCCAGCAGCTTAGCCCAGGGTGGGCCTAATTCACCCCTCCACTTT. It codes for CASSLAQGGPNSPLHF.

The chain couples TRBV19 to TRBJ2-2; D is unresolved. The V and J ends lost 5 bases and 4 bases respectively, with 11 bases between them. Germline V lookup: CDR1 LNHDA, CDR2 SQIVND (reference sequence). The CDR3 runs 14 residues. Written as DNA, the CDR3 is TGTGCCAGTAGTGCCGCCGACATCACCGGGGAGCTGTTTTTT. This encodes CASSAADITGELFF.

As regards this clone: Sequence at one end of the junction differs from germline and may be a read error. The chain employs TRBV19 and TRBJ1-3; D uncertain. The germline CDR1 and CDR2 sequences are LNHDA and SQIVND (reference sequence). This CDR3 is built from 14 residues. CDR3 nucleotide sequence: TGTGCCAGTAGTATGTTGGGCTTTGGAAACACCATATGTTTT. The encoded protein is CASSMLGFGNTICF.

The V call is TRBV6-4, the J call TRBJ2-2; 10 nucleotides align to TRBD2. Germline CDR1 is MRHNA and CDR2 is SNTAGT. CDR3 size: 15 residues. With V trimmed by 5 bases and J by 2 bases, 2 bases remained unmatched. The CDR3 protein is CASSPSGGNTGELFF. The CDR3 DNA follows: TGTGCCAGCAGTCCTAGCGGGGGTAACACCGGGGAGCTGTTTTTT.

This chain joins TRBV11-3 and TRBJ2-1, with 9 bases matching TRBD1. The CDR3 totals 18 residues. V gave up 2 bases and J gave up 4 bases; unmatched junction bases: 12. The V gene's germline CDR1 is SGHNT and CDR2 YENEEA. The CDR3 DNA follows: TGTGCCAGCAGCTTAAATCAGGGCGGGACAGGGAGTTACAATGAGCAGTTCTTC. It encodes CASSLNQGGTGSYNEQFF.